One and the same sample provided the 27 T cell receptor beta chains below, sequenced in a study of shared clonotypes between healthy human individuals (TCRdb year 2020). The library was built by means of the immunoSEQ multiplex PCR assay. Imported from immuneACCESS, the table was reduced by TCRdb to in-frame sequences with V and J called. These copies leave out some clones; in studies compared against another copy, an unresolved V gene accounts for under half, and the cause of the remainder is not known. For this sample there are about 340,000 clones; 70% to 75% appear just once. The leading ten clones occupy 8% to 13% of the sample. Sample: memory CD4+ T cells sorted from blood. The sample's cell subset or site label, decoded: CD45RA-negative fraction. These receptors all stem from a man younger than 40 in good health.

The V and J genes are TRBV18 and TRBJ2-1; D is unresolved. Germline values: CDR1 KGHSH, CDR2 LQKENI. V was pared by 5 bases and J by 7 bases, with 6 bases between. The length of the CDR3 is 11 residues. Here the CDR3 reads CASSSENEQFF. The CDR3, as DNA: TGTGCCAGCTCATCGGAAAATGAGCAGTTCTTC.

This clone was observed once. V usage is TRBV7-9 and J usage is TRBJ2-1, with a weak D call TRBD2 (5 bases). The CDR3 consists of 14 residues. V was shortened by 5 bases and J by 4 bases, with 12 bases between the two germline ends. Germline V lookup: CDR1 SEHNR, CDR2 FQNEAQ (reference sequence). In DNA form, the CDR3 reads TGTGCCAGCAGCCCACGGACTCCTTACAATGAGCAGTTCTTC. It specifies CASSPRTPYNEQFF.

The chain recombines TRBV6-5 with TRBJ1-5, with a weak D call TRBD1 (5 bases). V was shortened by 5 bases and J by 2 bases, with 13 bases between the two germline ends. The CDR3 runs 15 residues. Germline values: CDR1 MNHEY, CDR2 SVGAGI. The CDR3 here is CASSPRGMGNQPQHF. The CDR3, as DNA: TGTGCCAGCAGTCCTCGGGGCATGGGCAATCAGCCCCAGCATTTT.

The J gene is TRBJ2-4, the V gene TRBV11-2; 12 bases map to TRBD2. With 4 bases clipped from V and 1 base from J, the junction kept 8 bases outside the gene matches. The germline gives CDR1 SGHAT, CDR2 FQNNGV. This CDR3 contains 18 residues. The CDR3 loop is CASSSSGRALLAKNIQYF. The CDR3 DNA reads TGTGCCAGCAGCTCTAGCGGGAGGGCCCTACTGGCCAAAAACATTCAGTACTTC.

The chain combines TRBV5-1 with TRBJ2-1, with a possible D match to TRBD2 (6 bases). The ends were cut back, 0 bases at V and 4 bases at J, with 17 bases in the middle. The length of the CDR3 is 17 residues. The germline gives CDR1 SGHRS, CDR2 YFSETQ. The CDR3 DNA is TGCGCCAGCAGCTTGGGTTCAGGGCCGGCGGGGTACAATGAGCAGTTCTTC. This translates into CASSLGSGPAGYNEQFF. The variable domain in full, completed from reference TRBV5-1 and TRBJ2-1, reads KAGVTQTPRYLIKTRGQQVTLSCSPISGHRSVSWYQQTPGQGLQFLFEYFSETQRNKGNFPGRFSGRQFSNSRSEMNVSTLELGDSALYLCASSLGSGPAGYNEQFFGPGTRLTVL.

V usage is TRBV5-1 and J usage is TRBJ2-1, with D possibly called TRBD1 or TRBD2 (6 bases each). The ends were cut back, 4 bases at V and 0 bases at J, with 11 bases in the middle. CDR1 SGHRS and CDR2 YFSETQ come from the germline V gene. This CDR3 is 15 amino acids long. This CDR3 reads CASSKGGTSYNEQFF. In DNA form, the CDR3 reads TGCGCCAGCAGCAAAGGGGGGACCTCCTACAATGAGCAGTTCTTC.

The gene calls are TRBV7-6 and TRBJ2-1, with D possibly matching TRBD2 (6 bases). CDR1 is SGHVS, CDR2 FNYEAQ, per germline. The CDR3 sequence is 16 residues long. Trimming shortened V by 1 base and J by 7 bases, and 17 bases separated the two germline ends. The CDR3 protein is CASSLGSGLTSNEQFF. As DNA, the CDR3 is TGTGCCAGCAGCTTAGGGAGCGGGCTGACGAGTAATGAGCAGTTCTTC. Looking up the rest from reference TRBV7-6 and TRBJ2-1 gives the full variable domain: GAGVSQSPRYKVTKRGQDVALRCDPISGHVSLYWYRQALGQGPEFLTYFNYEAQQDKSGLPNDRFSAERPEGSISTLTIQRTEQRDSAMYRCASSLGSGLTSNEQFFGPGTRLTVL.

J is TRBJ1-2 and V is TRBV29-1; 7 bases map to TRBD1. CDR3 length: 12 residues. Germline V gene data show CDR1 as SQVTM and CDR2 as ANQGSEA. Germline trimming cut 7 bases from V and 7 bases from J; bases unmatched to any gene: 9. The chain's CDR3 is CSAGQDGSGYTF. Here the CDR3 DNA reads TGCAGCGCCGGACAGGACGGAAGTGGCTACACCTTC.

The chain is built from TRBV7-9 and TRBJ2-7; unclear D gene. This CDR3 region has 14 residues. V lost 3 bases and J lost 0, with 9 bases in between. Per germline, CDR1 SEHNR and CDR2 FQNEAQ (reference sequence). The CDR3 sequence: CASSFTAASYEQYF. For the CDR3, the DNA is TGTGCCAGCAGCTTTACCGCGGCCTCCTACGAGCAGTACTTC.

The V gene is TRBV14, the J gene TRBJ2-7, with a tentative D call TRBD2 (7 bases). Germline-derived CDR1 and CDR2 are SGHDN and FVKESK. The V and J ends lost 2 bases and 8 bases respectively, with 19 bases between them. The CDR3 is made up of 15 amino acids. For the CDR3, the DNA is TGTGCCAGCAGCCAATTCTCGGGGGGCCCCCCACAGCAGTACTTC. Translation: CASSQFSGGPPQQYF.

This clone showed up just once. The chain joins TRBV18 to TRBJ1-2; a weak D match, TRBD1 (6 bases). Germline CDR1 and CDR2: KGHSH and LQKENI. The germline V and J ends were trimmed by 3 bases and 8 bases, with 13 bases remaining between them. The CDR3 length is 13 residues. CDR3 in amino acids: CASSPIQGEGYTF. The CDR3 nucleotides are TGTGCCAGCTCACCCATACAGGGAGAAGGCTACACCTTC.

V is TRBV11-2 and J is TRBJ2-4; D call uncertain. Germline V CDR1 and CDR2: SGHAT, FQNNGV. The V end lost 1 base, the J end lost 6 bases, and 7 bases lay between the germline ends. The CDR3 length is 13 residues. The CDR3 reads CASSLGGPNIQYF. The CDR3 DNA is TGTGCCAGCAGCTTAGGAGGTCCAAACATTCAGTACTTC.

J is TRBJ1-4 and V is TRBV5-1; 8 bases are a match to TRBD1. Germline values: CDR1 SGHRS, CDR2 YFSETQ. CDR3 length equals 14 residues. J was trimmed by 2 bases and V by 4 bases; bases with no gene match: 1. The CDR3 reads CASSGQGTNEKLFF. In DNA, the CDR3 is TGCGCCAGCAGCGGACAGGGTACTAATGAAAAACTGTTTTTT. Full variable domain (remainder filled in from reference TRBV5-1 and TRBJ1-4): KAGVTQTPRYLIKTRGQQVTLSCSPISGHRSVSWYQQTPGQGLQFLFEYFSETQRNKGNFPGRFSGRQFSNSRSEMNVSTLELGDSALYLCASSGQGTNEKLFFGSGTQLSVL.

The chain couples TRBV6-1 to TRBJ2-3; 10 bases fit TRBD1. V dropped 6 bases and J dropped 4; count of bases not matched to a gene: 4. There are 14 residues in the CDR3. From germline, CDR1 is MNHNS and CDR2 SASEGT. DNA for the CDR3: TGTGCCAGCAGGGCAGGACAGGGGGCAGATACGCAGTATTTT. Its translation: CASRAGQGADTQYF.

The chain is built from TRBV11-2 and TRBJ2-1; possible D gene TRBD2, 5 bases. CDR3 length: 15 residues. Trimming shortened V by 8 bases and J by 3 bases, and 17 bases separated the two germline ends. Germline V gene data show CDR1 as SGHAT and CDR2 as FQNNGV. The CDR3, as DNA: TGTGCCAGCGGTTCCGAGCGGACGCACTACAATGAGCAGTTCTTC. Protein: CASGSERTHYNEQFF.

V usage is TRBV5-1 and J usage is TRBJ1-2; D gene unclear. V lost 0 bases and J 4 bases, leaving 10 bases between the germline ends. The CDR3 is 14 amino acids. The V gene's germline CDR1 is SGHRS and CDR2 YFSETQ. The chain's CDR3 is CASSLDPDSYGYTF. In DNA, the CDR3 is TGCGCCAGCAGCTTGGATCCGGATTCCTATGGCTACACCTTC.

On this clone itself: One base separates it from a far larger clone, so it is likely a read error. This rearrangement joins TRBV6-5 to TRBJ2-5, with TRBD1 as a possible D gene (6 bases). CDR1 and CDR2 from the germline V gene are MNHEY and SVGAGI. The V gene lost 5 bases and the J gene lost 5 bases, with 6 bases spanning the gap. This CDR3 has 11 residues. This CDR3 reads CASSQGETQYF. The CDR3 DNA reads TGTGCCAGCAGTCAGGGGGAGACCCAGTACTTC.

The chain links TRBV27 to TRBJ2-1; 9 nucleotides match TRBD1. V shed 5 bases and J 7 bases; nucleotides not matched to a gene: 9. Germline values: CDR1 MNHEY, CDR2 SMNVEV (reference sequence). CDR3 length: 15 residues. CDR3 sequence reads: CASSLGQGQWNEQFF. The DNA of the CDR3 is TGTGCCAGCAGTCTCGGACAGGGGCAGTGGAATGAGCAGTTCTTC.

The chain uses TRBV11-2 and TRBJ2-3, with 7 bases matching TRBD1. Trimming at V came to 2 bases and at J to 1 base, leaving 0 bases not matched to a gene. The CDR3 consists of 14 residues. The V gene's germline CDR1 is SGHAT and CDR2 FQNNGV. This chain's CDR3 is CASSLTGGTDTQYF. CDR3 DNA: TGTGCCAGCAGCTTAACAGGGGGCACAGATACGCAGTATTTT.

V is TRBV5-1 and J is TRBJ2-6; D perhaps matches TRBD2 (8 bases). The ends were cut back, 4 bases at V and 3 bases at J, with 14 bases in the middle. CDR3 length: 16 amino acids. From germline, CDR1 is SGHRS and CDR2 YFSETQ. In nucleotides, the CDR3 is TGCGCCAGCAGCCCGACAGGGACTAGTGGGGCCAACGTCCTGACTTTC. It is translated as CASSPTGTSGANVLTF.

V and J are TRBV30 and TRBJ1-5; TRBD1 matches 7 bases. The germline CDR1 and CDR2 sequences are GTSNPN and SVGIG (reference sequence). The V and J ends lost 0 bases and 5 bases, in that order; junction bases with no gene match: 10. This CDR3 has 16 residues. The CDR3 nucleotides read TGTGCCTGGAGTGTACGGGGGAGGGGGCTCTATCAGCCCCAGCATTTT. Residues: CAWSVRGRGLYQPQHF.

J is TRBJ2-7 and V is TRBV28, with 13 bases lining up with TRBD2. In germline, CDR1 is MDHEN, CDR2 SYDVKM. V was pared by 11 bases and J by 6 bases, with 10 bases of the junction left unmatched. This CDR3 has 14 residues. CDR3 DNA: TGTGCCTATGGGACTAGCGGGACTATCCGCGAGCAGTACTTC. It translates to CAYGTSGTIREQYF.

This clone was found once. The chain couples TRBV5-1 to TRBJ1-1; maybe TRBD1 (6 bases). The CDR3 consists of 14 residues. Trimming left V 4 bases short and J 5 bases short, with 15 bases between. The V gene's germline CDR1 is SGHRS and CDR2 YFSETQ. The CDR3 DNA sequence: TGCGCCAGCAGCAAACAGGGATCGGGGACTGAAGCTTTCTTT. Its protein product is CASSKQGSGTEAFF.

This chain links TRBV6-1 with TRBJ2-3, with D hard to call. V lost 6 bases and J lost 2, with 12 bases in between. This CDR3 is 14 amino acids long. Per the germline V gene, CDR1 is MNHNS and CDR2 is SASEGT. The CDR3 loop reads CASSGPQTTDTQYF. The CDR3 DNA reads as TGTGCCAGCAGCGGACCACAAACCACAGATACGCAGTATTTT.

To note about this clone: The same CDR3 can be traced to other DNA sequences in this sample. The genes are TRBV7-8 and TRBJ2-7, with D perhaps matching TRBD2 (6 bases). Trimming removed 1 base from V and 7 bases from J, with 8 bases in between. Germline V gene lookup returns CDR1 SGHVS and CDR2 FQNEAQ. This CDR3 is 12 amino acids long. DNA for the CDR3: TGTGCCAGCAGCTTAGGAGGAGGGGAGCAGTACTTC. Amino acids: CASSLGGGEQYF.

J is TRBJ1-3 and V is TRBV11-2; D unresolved. V shed 2 bases and J shed 2 bases, with 7 bases lying between them. In germline, CDR1 is SGHAT, CDR2 FQNNGV. This CDR3 contains 14 residues. In DNA, the CDR3 is TGTGCCAGCAGCTTACGAACGCCTGGAAACACCATATATTTT. Its protein product is CASSLRTPGNTIYF.

The chain combines TRBV5-1 with TRBJ2-1, with 9 bases that match TRBD2. The CDR3 is 17 amino acids. CDR1 is SGHRS and CDR2 is YFSETQ in the germline V gene. Trimming cost V 3 bases and J 8 bases; bases outside gene matches: 15. CDR3: CASSSPGGGRANDEQFF. The DNA for the CDR3 is TGCGCCAGCAGCTCCCCGGGGGGCGGGAGGGCCAACGATGAGCAGTTCTTC.